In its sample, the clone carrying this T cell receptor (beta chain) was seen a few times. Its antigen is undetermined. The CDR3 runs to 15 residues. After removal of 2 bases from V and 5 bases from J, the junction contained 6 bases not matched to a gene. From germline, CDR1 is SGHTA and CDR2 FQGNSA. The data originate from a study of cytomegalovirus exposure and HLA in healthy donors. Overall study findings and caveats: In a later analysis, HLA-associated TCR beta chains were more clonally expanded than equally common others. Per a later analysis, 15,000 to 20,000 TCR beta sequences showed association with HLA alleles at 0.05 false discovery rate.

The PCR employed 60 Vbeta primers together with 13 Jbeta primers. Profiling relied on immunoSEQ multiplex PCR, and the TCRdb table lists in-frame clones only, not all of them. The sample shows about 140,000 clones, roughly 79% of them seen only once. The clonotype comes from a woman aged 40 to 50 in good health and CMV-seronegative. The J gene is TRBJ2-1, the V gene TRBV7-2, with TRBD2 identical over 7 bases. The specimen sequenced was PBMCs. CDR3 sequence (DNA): TGTGCCAGCAGCTTATGGAGGGGAGGGGACAATGAGCAGTTCTTC. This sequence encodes CASSLWRGGDNEQFF.